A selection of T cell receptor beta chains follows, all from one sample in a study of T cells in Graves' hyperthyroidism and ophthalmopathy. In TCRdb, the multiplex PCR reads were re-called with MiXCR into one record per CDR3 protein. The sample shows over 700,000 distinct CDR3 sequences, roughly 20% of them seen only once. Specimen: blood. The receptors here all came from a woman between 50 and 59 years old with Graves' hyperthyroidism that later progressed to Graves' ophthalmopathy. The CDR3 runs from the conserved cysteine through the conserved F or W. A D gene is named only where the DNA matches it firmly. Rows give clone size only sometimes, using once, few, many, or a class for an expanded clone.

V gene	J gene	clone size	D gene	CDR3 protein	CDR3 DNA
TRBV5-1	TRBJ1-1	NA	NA	CASSLVLQNTEAFF	TGCGCCAGCAGCTTGGTTCTGCAGAACACTGAAGCTTTCTTT
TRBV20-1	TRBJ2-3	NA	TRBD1	CSATTDRDTQYF	TGCAGTGCTACGACGGACAGGGATACGCAGTATTTT
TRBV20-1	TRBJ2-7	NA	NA	CSAAPGFTYEQYF	TGCAGTGCCGCCCCGGGTTTCACCTACGAGCAGTACTTC
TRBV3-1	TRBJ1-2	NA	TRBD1	CASSQDSGQVNYGYTF	TGTGCCAGCAGCCAAGATTCGGGACAGGTTAACTATGGCTACACCTTC
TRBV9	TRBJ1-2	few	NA	CASSPRAGPDYGYTF	TGTGCCAGCAGCCCCCGGGCAGGCCCAGACTATGGCTACACCTTC
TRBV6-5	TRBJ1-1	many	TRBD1	CASSYSWTGDAFF	TGTGCCAGCAGTTACTCGTGGACAGGGGATGCTTTCTTT
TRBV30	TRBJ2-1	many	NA	CAWSMGSDEQFF	TGTGCCTGGAGTATGGGATCCGATGAGCAGTTCTTC
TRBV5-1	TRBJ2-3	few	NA	CASSFFLGAPVDTDTQYF	TGCGCCAGCAGCTTCTTCTTGGGGGCCCCAGTCGACACAGATACGCAGTATTTT
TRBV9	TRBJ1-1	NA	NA	CASSEAAGTEAFF	TGTGCCAGCAGCGAGGCAGCCGGAACTGAAGCTTTCTTT
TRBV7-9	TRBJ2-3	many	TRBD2	CASSFGTSGTDTQYF	TGTGCCAGCAGCTTCGGGACTAGCGGGACAGATACGCAGTATTTT
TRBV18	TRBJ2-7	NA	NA	CASSLPNYGQYF	TGTGCCAGCAGTCTCCCGAACTACGGGCAGTACTTC
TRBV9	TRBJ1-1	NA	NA	CASSVVRNTEAFF	TGTGCCAGCAGCGTAGTAAGGAACACTGAAGCTTTCTTT
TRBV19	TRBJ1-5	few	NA	CASSIDRGAGDQPQHF	TGTGCCAGTAGTATAGATCGCGGGGCAGGGGATCAGCCCCAGCATTTT
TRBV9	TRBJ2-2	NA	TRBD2	CASSSEGSGGRDGELFF	TGTGCCAGCAGCTCAGAGGGTAGCGGGGGAAGGGACGGGGAGCTGTTTTTT
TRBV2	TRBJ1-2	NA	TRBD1	CASKGTGGEGYGYTF	TGTGCCAGCAAGGGGACAGGGGGAGAAGGCTATGGCTACACCTTC
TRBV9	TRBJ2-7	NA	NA	CASSVSGTGNGIEQYF	TGTGCCAGCAGCGTCTCCGGGACTGGCAATGGGATCGAGCAGTACTTC
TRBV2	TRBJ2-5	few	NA	CASSESLQGGETQYF	TGTGCCAGCAGTGAGTCTCTCCAGGGTGGGGAGACCCAGTACTTC
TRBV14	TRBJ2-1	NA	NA	CASSQGAGENNEQFF	TGTGCCAGCAGCCAAGGGGCCGGGGAGAACAATGAGCAGTTCTTC
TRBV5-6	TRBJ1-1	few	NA	CASSFGRMNTETFF	TGTGCCAGCAGCTTTGGCAGGATGAACACTGAAACTTTCTTT
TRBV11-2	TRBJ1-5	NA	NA	CASSEGTGLGQPQHF	TGTGCCAGCAGCGAGGGGACGGGATTGGGACAGCCCCAGCATTTT
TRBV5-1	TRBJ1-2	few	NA	CASSRTYTVNYGYTF	TGCGCCAGCAGCAGGACCTACACAGTGAACTATGGCTACACCTTC
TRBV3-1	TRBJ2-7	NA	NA	CASSRDPRTEQYF	TGTGCCAGCAGCCGAGATCCAAGGACAGAGCAGTACTTC
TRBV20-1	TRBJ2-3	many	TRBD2	CSARAGIGGGITDTQYF	TGCAGTGCTAGAGCGGGTATTGGCGGGGGGATCACAGATACGCAGTATTTT
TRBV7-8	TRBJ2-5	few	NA	CASSLEAGGRGETQYF	TGTGCCAGCAGCTTAGAAGCAGGAGGGAGGGGGGAGACCCAGTACTTC
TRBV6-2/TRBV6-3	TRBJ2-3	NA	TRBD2	CASSVRTSGDSTDTQYF	TGTGCCAGCAGTGTACGGACTAGCGGGGATAGCACAGATACGCAGTATTTT
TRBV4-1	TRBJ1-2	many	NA	CASSQGGQGSSGYTF	TGCGCCAGCAGCCAAGGCGGCCAAGGCTCATCTGGCTACACCTTC
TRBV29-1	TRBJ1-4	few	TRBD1	CSAERQGQARKLFF	TGCAGCGCAGAAAGACAGGGACAAGCGCGGAAACTGTTTTTT
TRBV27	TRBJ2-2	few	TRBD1	CASSLRDRINDDTGELFF	TGTGCCAGCAGTTTAAGGGACAGGATCAATGACGACACCGGGGAGCTGTTTTTT
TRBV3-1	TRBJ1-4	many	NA	CASSLPETGGEKLFF	TGTGCCAGCAGCCTCCCGGAGACAGGAGGTGAAAAACTGTTTTTT
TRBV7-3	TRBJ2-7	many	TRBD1	CASSPRQGREQYF	TGTGCCAGCAGCCCTAGACAGGGGCGCGAGCAGTACTTC
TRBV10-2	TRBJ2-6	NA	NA	CASKAGTSGSGANVLTF	TGCGCCAGCAAAGCCGGGACATCGGGATCTGGGGCCAACGTCCTGACTTTC
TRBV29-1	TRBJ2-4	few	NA	CSVADSAKNIQYF	TGCAGCGTTGCAGATTCAGCCAAAAACATTCAGTACTTC
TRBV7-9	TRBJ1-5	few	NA	CASSSQGDSNQPQHF	TGTGCCAGCAGCTCACAGGGAGATAGCAATCAGCCCCAGCATTTT
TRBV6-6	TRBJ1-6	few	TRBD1	CASSYEGATINSPLHF	TGTGCCAGCAGTTACGAGGGGGCAACAATTAATTCACCCCTCCACTTT
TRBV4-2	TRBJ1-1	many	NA	CASSQEATLGWNTEAFF	TGTGCCAGCAGCCAAGAGGCGACTCTGGGGTGGAACACTGAAGCTTTCTTT
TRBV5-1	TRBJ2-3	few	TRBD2	CASSGTGGVTDTQYF	TGCGCCAGCAGCGGTACGGGAGGGGTCACAGATACGCAGTATTTT